This T cell receptor beta chain was retrieved from a study of T-cell memory formation after mild COVID-19. This clonotype has just a few counts. Antigen specificity is unknown. TCR alpha and TCR beta cDNA libraries carrying sample barcodes and UMIs came from 5'RACE with constant-segment primers. TCRdb ran MiXCR on the 5' RACE reads and lists one entry per CDR3 protein. Of about 290,000 distinct CDR3 sequences in the sample, roughly 15% are singletons; the top ten hold about a fifth. The CDR3 is made up of 14 amino acids. CDR1 and CDR2 from the germline V gene are SGHTA and FQGNSA. V shed 5 bases, J shed 4 bases, and the junction held 5 bases outside the gene matches. Findings of the study overall: Pre-infection memory harbored some responding clones, suggesting cross-reactive memory joined.

This receptor was identified in a man in his late teens or twenties who had mild COVID-19 (a few samples of this study predate the infection). Cell type and time point are not known. Sequences were obtained from PBMCs or a T cell subset sorted from them (not recorded which). The genes are TRBV7-2 and TRBJ2-3; the match to TRBD2 covers 8 bases. The CDR3 spells CASSRSGGPDTQYF. The CDR3 nucleotides are TGTGCCAGCAGCCGGTCGGGGGGGCCAGATACGCAGTATTTT.